A single sample gave rise to the 26 T cell receptor beta chains below, sequenced in a study of spatial heterogeneity in lung cancer. Broader study findings: Tumor mutation counts were tracked by expanded intratumoral alpha and beta TCR counts.

Time point here: sample taken at primary tumor resection. No antigen is known for these receptors. TCRdb re-derived calls from the 5' RACE reads in MiXCR, one entry per CDR3 protein. The table shows about 100,000 distinct CDR3 sequences, with around 4.8% occurring only once. The starting material was lung tumor tissue, obtained at surgery. All receptors come from a male donor with early-stage non-small cell lung cancer.

This clonotype was seen repeatedly, ten times or more. The rearrangement uses TRBV19 and TRBJ1-4; D is ambiguous. V was clipped by 6 bases and J by 0 bases, with 11 bases between them. The germline gives CDR1 LNHDA, CDR2 SQIVND (reference sequence). This CDR3 region has 15 residues. The CDR3 DNA reads TGTGCCAGTAGACGGGAGTTCGCAACTAATGAAAAACTGTTTTTT. This translates into CASRREFATNEKLFF.

A word on this clonotype: A read error is possible here, since a much larger clone lies one base away. The conserved closing phenylalanine or tryptophan is absent in this CDR3, likely reflecting a read error. The CDR3 sequence: CASSLLLANIQYY. In nucleotides, the CDR3 is TGTGCCAGCAGTTTGCTCCTAGCGAACATTCAGTACTAC. The V call is TRBV12-3 or TRBV12-4, the J call TRBJ2-4; possibly TRBD2 for D (6 bases). Trimming pared 3 bases from V and 7 bases from J, leaving 10 bases between. This CDR3 region has 13 residues.

This clonotype occurred many times. V usage is TRBV6-2 or TRBV6-3 and J usage is TRBJ2-1; 10 nucleotides align to TRBD2. This CDR3 contains 14 residues. The V gene end was trimmed by 0 bases and the J gene end by 15 bases; junction bases not matched to a gene: 8. Germline V lookup: CDR1 MNHEY, CDR2 SVGEGT. This chain's CDR3 is CASSYSMSGLALFF. DNA of the CDR3: TGTGCCAGCAGTTACTCGATGTCGGGACTAGCGTTGTTCTTC.

The chain combines TRBV19 with TRBJ2-5; D is undetermined. The germline CDR1 and CDR2 sequences are LNHDA and SQIVND (reference sequence). The V and J ends lost 5 bases and 0 bases respectively, with 13 bases between them. CDR3 size: 15 residues. The CDR3 loop reads CASSAPGRNQETQYF. CDR3 nucleotide sequence: TGTGCCAGTAGTGCCCCCGGGCGGAACCAAGAGACCCAGTACTTC.

This clonotype was seen ten or more times. J is TRBJ1-1 and V is TRBV5-1, with D hard to call. The CDR3 is 15 amino acids. The V gene lost 0 bases and the J gene lost 1 base, with 10 bases spanning the gap. The germline V gene encodes CDR1 SGHRS and CDR2 YFSETQ. The CDR3 here is CASSLDGPKNTEAFF. In DNA form, the CDR3 reads TGCGCCAGCAGCTTGGACGGACCAAAGAACACTGAAGCTTTCTTT.

This clonotype was seen more than once but under ten times. The chain joins TRBV7-9 to TRBJ2-3, with 9 bases identical to TRBD1. The V gene's germline CDR1 is SEHNR and CDR2 FQNEAQ (reference sequence). After removal of 1 base from V and 6 bases from J, the junction contained 5 bases not matched to a gene. CDR3 size: 15 residues. Written as DNA, the CDR3 is TGTGCCAGCAGCTTAGGGTGGACAGGGGCGGATACGCAGTATTTT. It codes for CASSLGWTGADTQYF.

The table lists this clonotype with many counts. V is TRBV4-1 and J is TRBJ2-1; D ambiguous. The V end lost 1 base, the J end lost 8 bases, and 15 bases lay between the germline ends. Germline assignment: CDR1 MGHRA and CDR2 YSYEKL. CDR3 size: 15 residues. This chain's CDR3 is CASSQGLEGLDEQFF. CDR3 nucleotides: TGCGCCAGCAGCCAAGGGTTGGAAGGTCTCGATGAGCAGTTCTTC.

This clonotype showed up many times. This chain uses TRBV7-9 with TRBJ1-2; perhaps TRBD1 as D (6 bases). The germline V and J ends were trimmed by 6 bases and 8 bases, with 10 bases remaining between them. There are 11 residues in the CDR3. Germline CDR1 reads SEHNR; CDR2 reads FQNEAQ (reference sequence). The CDR3 DNA follows: TGTGCCAGCAGTAACAGGGACGGCTACACCTTC. As protein: CASSNRDGYTF.

V usage is TRBV3-1 and J usage is TRBJ2-1, with D possibly TRBD2 on 5 matching bases. There are 14 residues in the CDR3. Germline CDR1 is LGHDT and CDR2 is YNNKEL (reference sequence). The V end lost 7 bases, the J end lost 10 bases, and 20 bases lay between the germline ends. This CDR3 is CASTRSGKPGEQFF. The CDR3 bases are TGTGCCAGCACCCGCTCCGGTAAACCGGGGGAGCAGTTCTTC.

Many counts were recorded for this clonotype. CDR3 DNA: TGTGCCAGCAGCTCCCCCCAAGAGACCCAGTACTTC. The encoded protein is CASSSPQETQYF. V usage is TRBV28 and J usage is TRBJ2-5; D unclear. V was shortened by 6 bases and J by 1 base, with 6 bases between the two germline ends. The germline CDR1 and CDR2 sequences are MDHEN and SYDVKM. The CDR3 consists of 12 residues.

This clonotype was counted many times. The V call is TRBV28, the J call TRBJ1-2; D is undetermined. Germline loops: CDR1 MDHEN, CDR2 SYDVKM. The CDR3 runs to 11 residues. V lost 2 bases and J lost 10, with 8 bases in between. The CDR3 nucleotides read TGTGCCAGCAGTTTAGGGTATATCTACACCTTC. Amino acid sequence: CASSLGYIYTF.

Only a few counts were recorded for this clonotype. CDR3 amino acids: CASTRDRGSTDTQYF. The CDR3 DNA follows: TGTGCCAGCACCCGGGACAGGGGGAGCACAGATACGCAGTATTTT. V is TRBV27 and J is TRBJ2-3; TRBD1 agrees at 11 bases. CDR3 size: 15 residues. The germline gives CDR1 MNHEY, CDR2 SMNVEV (reference sequence). Trimming took 7 bases from V and 0 from J; bases not matched to a gene: 3.

This clonotype was observed many times. This rearrangement joins TRBV4-1 to TRBJ2-7, with D possibly matching TRBD2 (5 bases). The ends were cut back, 1 base at V and 3 bases at J, with 13 bases in the middle. Germline CDR1 is MGHRA and CDR2 is YSYEKL. This CDR3 has 15 residues. CDR3 sequence (DNA): TGCGCCAGCAGCCAAGTAACGGGGATACGCTACGAGCAGTACTTC. This sequence encodes CASSQVTGIRYEQYF.

The chain combines TRBV7-9 with TRBJ2-3; unclear D gene. Looked up from germline, CDR1 is SEHNR and CDR2 is FQNEAQ (reference sequence). The V end lost 0 bases, the J end lost 3 bases, and 4 bases lay between the germline ends. The CDR3 has 13 amino acids. The CDR3 DNA reads as TGTGCCAGCAGCTTAGCGCGTACAGATACGCAGTATTTT. Protein sequence: CASSLARTDTQYF. The full variable domain, completed using reference TRBV7-9 and TRBJ2-3, is DTGVSQNPRHKITKRGQNVTFRCDPISEHNRLYWYRQTLGQGPEFLTYFQNEAQLEKSRLLSDRFSAERPKGSFSTLEIQRTEQGDSAMYLCASSLARTDTQYFGPGTRLTVL.

This clonotype came up many times. The chain carries TRBV15 and TRBJ1-1; TRBD1 might be the D (6 bases). Germline CDR1 LNHNV, CDR2 YYDKDF (reference sequence). V lost 4 bases and J 3 bases, leaving 9 bases between the germline ends. This CDR3 comprises 13 residues. The CDR3 region is CATSTSGDTEAFF. For the CDR3, the DNA is TGTGCCACCAGCACGTCAGGGGACACTGAAGCTTTCTTT.

This clonotype has at least ten counts. The chain couples TRBV5-6 to TRBJ2-7; tentative D call: TRBD2 (5 bases). This CDR3 spans 15 amino acids. Germline V gene sequence: CDR1 SGHDT, CDR2 YYEEEE. Deletions cut 3 bases from V and 0 bases from J, with 13 bases between. The CDR3 bases are TGTGCCAGCAGCTACCTAACGGGGTCCTCCTACGAGCAGTACTTC. Encoded protein: CASSYLTGSSYEQYF.

This clonotype has at least ten counts. The rearrangement joins TRBV28 to TRBJ1-2; 10 bases match TRBD1. Per germline, CDR1 MDHEN and CDR2 SYDVKM. This CDR3 is built from 16 residues. Trimming cost V 6 bases and J 0 bases; bases outside gene matches: 7. CDR3 loop: CASSWDRGLSNYGYTF. DNA of the CDR3: TGTGCCAGCAGCTGGGACAGGGGCCTCTCTAACTATGGCTACACCTTC.

This clonotype was picked up many times. The chain couples TRBV9 to TRBJ2-2, with TRBD1 as a possible D gene (6 bases). The CDR3 runs to 16 residues. Germline-derived CDR1 and CDR2 are SGDLS and YYNGEE. Trimming removed 4 bases at V and 2 bases at J, with 15 bases between. For the CDR3, the DNA is TGTGCCAGCAGCATTTCCGGGACAATCAACACCGGGGAGCTGTTTTTT. Its protein product is CASSISGTINTGELFF.

This clonotype has a count of ten or more. J is TRBJ2-7 and V is TRBV5-1; D is perhaps TRBD1 or TRBD2 (5 bases each). V was cut by 1 base and J by 4 bases, with 12 bases left in between. The CDR3 length is 14 residues. Germline loops: CDR1 SGHRS, CDR2 YFSETQ. The CDR3 sequence is CASSLRDPSYEQYF. In DNA form, the CDR3 reads TGCGCCAGCAGCTTGAGGGACCCTTCTTACGAGCAGTACTTC.

There are many counts of this clonotype. V is TRBV7-9 and J is TRBJ2-1; D unclear. Germline V gene lookup returns CDR1 SEHNR and CDR2 FQNEAQ (reference sequence). Deletions cut 4 bases from V and 0 bases from J, with 10 bases between. The CDR3 extends over 15 amino acids. DNA of the CDR3: TGTGCCAGCAGCTCCCTCCTGAGCTCCTACAATGAGCAGTTCTTC. It specifies CASSSLLSSYNEQFF.

Ten or more counts support this clonotype. The chain has TRBV25-1 and TRBJ2-3, with unresolved D. The CDR3 loop spans 14 amino acids. Trimming left V 7 bases short and J 2 bases short, with 13 bases between. Germline V gene sequence: CDR1 MGHDK, CDR2 SYGVNS. CDR3 DNA: TGTGCCAGCACCCCACGGATCAACACAGATACGCAGTATTTT. Translated, it gives CASTPRINTDTQYF.

This clonotype appeared many times. The V call is TRBV5-4, the J call TRBJ2-5, with D uncertain. Germline V gene lookup returns CDR1 SGHNT and CDR2 YYREEE (reference sequence). Trimming took off 0 bases at V and 3 bases at J, with 6 bases between the two ends. The CDR3 length is 13 residues. The CDR3: CASSLASEETQYF. The CDR3 nucleotides read TGTGCCAGCAGCTTGGCGTCGGAAGAGACCCAGTACTTC.

The chain uses TRBV2 and TRBJ2-3; D not certain. Trimming cost V 0 bases and J 2 bases, with 21 bases left between them. The V gene's germline CDR1 is SNHLY and CDR2 FYNNEI. This CDR3 is 19 amino acids long. The DNA of the CDR3 is TGTGCCAGCAGTGAAGCCATCTACAGTCCGTTAAGATACACAGATACGCAGTATTTT. The encoded protein is CASSEAIYSPLRYTDTQYF. The entire variable domain, with the rest obtained from reference TRBV2 and TRBJ2-3, is as follows: EPEVTQTPSHQVTQMGQEVILRCVPISNHLYFYWYRQILGQKVEFLVSFYNNEISEKSEIFDDQFSVERPDGSNFTLKIRSTKLEDSAMYFCASSEAIYSPLRYTDTQYFGPGTRLTVL.

The gene calls are TRBV9 and TRBJ2-7; no clear D gene. There are 15 residues in the CDR3. V was shortened by 0 bases and J by 3 bases, with 13 bases between the two germline ends. Germline CDR1 is SGDLS and CDR2 is YYNGEE. CDR3 residues: CASSVEAESGYEQYF. CDR3 nucleotide sequence: TGTGCCAGCAGCGTAGAGGCGGAGTCAGGCTACGAGCAGTACTTC.

There are many counts of this clonotype. This chain links TRBV4-1 with TRBJ1-1; D may be TRBD1 (6 bases). Between the trimmed V and J ends, which lost 4 bases and 10 bases, there was a span of 13 bases. Germline loops: CDR1 MGHRA, CDR2 YSYEKL. The CDR3 consists of 12 residues. The CDR3 protein is CASSPERGGAFF. CDR3 DNA sequence: TGCGCCAGCAGCCCCGAGAGGGGGGGAGCTTTCTTT.

The sample holds many counts of this clonotype. V gene TRBV4-2 combines with J gene TRBJ2-7, with TRBD2 matching over 9 bases. V was clipped by 5 bases and J by 6 bases; unmatched bases: 14. Germline V gene sequence: CDR1 LGHNA, CDR2 YNFKEQ. The CDR3 consists of 16 residues. The CDR3 coding sequence is TGTGCCAGCAGCGTTCGCCTTAGCGGGAGTATTGGCGAGCAGTACTTC. Its protein is CASSVRLSGSIGEQYF.